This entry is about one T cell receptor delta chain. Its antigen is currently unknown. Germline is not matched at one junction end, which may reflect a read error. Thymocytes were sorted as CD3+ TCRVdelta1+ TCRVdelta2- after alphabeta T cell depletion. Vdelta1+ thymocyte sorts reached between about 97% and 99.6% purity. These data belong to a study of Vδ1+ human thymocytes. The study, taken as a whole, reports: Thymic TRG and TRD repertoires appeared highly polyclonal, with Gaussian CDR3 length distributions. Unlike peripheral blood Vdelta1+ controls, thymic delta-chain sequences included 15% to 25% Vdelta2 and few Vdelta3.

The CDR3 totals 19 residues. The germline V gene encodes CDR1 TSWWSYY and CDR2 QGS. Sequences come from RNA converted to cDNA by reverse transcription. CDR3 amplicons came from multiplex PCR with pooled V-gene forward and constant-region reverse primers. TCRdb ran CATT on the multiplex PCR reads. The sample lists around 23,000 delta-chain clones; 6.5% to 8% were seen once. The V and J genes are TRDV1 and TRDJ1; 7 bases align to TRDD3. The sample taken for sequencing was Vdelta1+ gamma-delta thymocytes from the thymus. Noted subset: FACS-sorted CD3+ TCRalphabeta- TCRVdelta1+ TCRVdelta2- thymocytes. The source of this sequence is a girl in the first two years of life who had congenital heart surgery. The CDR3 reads CALGKLNLFLGDGTDKLIF. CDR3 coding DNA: TGTGCTCTTGGGAAACTCAACCTATTTTTGGGGGACGGCACCGATAAACTCATCTTT.